The 22 T cell receptor beta chains below all came from one sample that was sequenced in a study of shared clonotypes between healthy human individuals. The protocol was immunoSEQ multiplex PCR, while the TCRdb copy is restricted to in-frame clones and leaves out a portion. Of fewer than 1 million clones listed, around 96% are singletons. Naive CD8 cells comprised CD45RO-negative, CCR7-positively selected cells, excluding terminally differentiated effector memory CD45RA+ cells. The sample consisted of naive CD8+ T cells sorted from blood. The receptors were gathered from a man aged 25 to 40 in good health.

V and J are TRBV11-2 and TRBJ1-1; D uncertain. The CDR3 sequence is 13 residues long. The V and J ends lost 6 bases and 0 bases respectively, with 8 bases between them. CDR1 is SGHAT and CDR2 is FQNNGV in the germline V gene. The CDR3 protein is CASRNTVNTEAFF. In DNA, the CDR3 is TGTGCCAGCAGAAACACGGTGAACACTGAAGCTTTCTTT.

The rearrangement joins TRBV21-1 to TRBJ2-7; the table's D call TRBD2 went unverified against the DNA. TRBV21-1 constitutes a pseudogene. The CDR3 runs to 17 residues. CDR3 region: CASSLPQGGNSSYEQYF. The CDR3 DNA sequence: TGTGCCAGCAGCTTACCCCAAGGAGGGAACAGCTCCTACGAGCAGTACTTC.

This clone appeared a single time. This chain connects TRBV5-5 to TRBJ2-7, with 7 nucleotides matching TRBD2. Germline loops: CDR1 SGHKS, CDR2 YYEKEE (reference sequence). Losses at the gene ends were 0 bases for V and 2 bases for J; bases not matched to a gene: 11. The CDR3 has 17 amino acids. This CDR3 reads CASSLAVGLAVTYEQYF. The CDR3 bases are TGTGCCAGCAGCTTGGCGGTTGGGCTAGCGGTAACCTACGAGCAGTACTTC.

The rearrangement uses TRBV7-9 and TRBJ2-1; 7 bases map to TRBD1. The CDR3 covers 15 residues. The germline V gene encodes CDR1 SEHNR and CDR2 FQNEAQ (reference sequence). Unmatched junction bases numbered 3, after V lost 1 base and J lost 3 bases. The CDR3 sequence is CASSLDRGGYNEQFF. The CDR3 DNA follows: TGTGCCAGCAGCTTAGACAGGGGTGGCTACAATGAGCAGTTCTTC.

The V gene is TRBV12-5, the J gene TRBJ2-7, with no clear D. The germline V gene encodes CDR1 LGHNT and CDR2 FRNRAP. The ends were cut back, 5 bases at V and 2 bases at J, with 7 bases in the middle. The length of the CDR3 is 12 residues. The CDR3 DNA reads TGTGCTAGTGGTCACGGTACCTACGAGCAGTACTTC. Its protein is CASGHGTYEQYF.

The genes are TRBV5-1 and TRBJ1-3; D unresolved. Trimming pared 0 bases from V and 0 bases from J, leaving 10 bases between. The CDR3 runs 16 residues. Looked up from germline, CDR1 is SGHRS and CDR2 is YFSETQ. CDR3 DNA sequence: TGCGCCAGCAGCTTGGAAAGCAGTTCCTCTGGAAACACCATATATTTT. Its translation is CASSLESSSSGNTIYF.

This chain uses TRBV30 with TRBJ2-7, with D perhaps matching TRBD2 (6 bases). V was clipped by 0 bases and J by 4 bases, with 7 bases between them. This CDR3 is 12 amino acids long. Germline V lookup: CDR1 GTSNPN, CDR2 SVGIG (reference sequence). CDR3 in amino acids: CAWSVGLYEQYF. The DNA for the CDR3 is TGTGCCTGGAGTGTAGGACTATACGAGCAGTACTTC.

With regard to this clone: Other DNA sequences in the sample encode the same CDR3. This chain joins TRBV7-8 and TRBJ2-1, with 8 bases matching TRBD2. CDR1 is SGHVS and CDR2 is FQNEAQ in the germline V gene. The trim removed 3 bases at V and 8 bases at J, leaving 6 bases unmatched. The CDR3 contains 14 residues. DNA of the CDR3: TGTGCCAGCAGCTTGGCGGGAGGTTTGGATGAGCAGTTCTTC. Translated, it gives CASSLAGGLDEQFF.

The chain is built from TRBV27 and TRBJ2-2; 10 bases are shared with TRBD2. The CDR3 sequence is 16 residues long. Germline V gives CDR1 MNHEY, CDR2 SMNVEV (reference sequence). V was clipped by 4 bases and J by 3 bases; unmatched bases: 5. The DNA for the CDR3 is TGTGCCAGCAGTTGGGGGCTAGCGGGGGACACCGGGGAGCTGTTTTTT. Translated: CASSWGLAGDTGELFF.

The rearrangement uses TRBV4-3 and TRBJ1-5; no definite D call. V lost 0 bases, J lost 6 bases, and 12 bases lay in between. The CDR3 length is 15 residues. Germline loops: CDR1 LGHNA, CDR2 YSLEER. The CDR3: CASSQDRGQAQPQHF. The CDR3 DNA reads TGCGCCAGCAGCCAAGATCGCGGTCAGGCTCAGCCCCAGCATTTT.

This sequence joins TRBV27 and TRBJ2-1; 8 bases fit TRBD2. Germline assignment: CDR1 MNHEY and CDR2 SMNVEV (reference sequence). V gave up 5 bases and J gave up 5 bases; unmatched junction bases: 8. The length of the CDR3 is 15 residues. DNA for the CDR3: TGTGCCAGCAGTCCAAGTAGCGGGAACCACAATGAGCAGTTCTTC. Translation gives CASSPSSGNHNEQFF.

The V call is TRBV10-1, the J call TRBJ2-1; the D gene is possibly TRBD2 (5 bases). V was shortened by 5 bases and J by 0 bases, with 14 bases between the two germline ends. The CDR3 loop spans 16 amino acids. Germline CDR1 is WNHNN and CDR2 is SYGVQD (reference sequence). CDR3 bases: TGCGCCAGCAGTAGCGGTAAAGCTCCCTCCTACAATGAGCAGTTCTTC. This translates into CASSSGKAPSYNEQFF.

The gene calls are TRBV7-9 and TRBJ2-7; no clear D. CDR1 is SEHNR and CDR2 is FQNEAQ in the germline V gene (reference sequence). V was clipped by 5 bases and J by 3 bases, with 26 bases between them. This CDR3 is built from 18 residues. The CDR3 nucleotides are TGTGCCAGCAGCAACGGATTGGGCGATCGTGTCTTGAGCTACGAGCAGTACTTC. Its protein product is CASSNGLGDRVLSYEQYF.

Remarks on this clone: This sample also contains other DNA sequences that code for the same CDR3. The chain combines TRBV7-9 with TRBJ2-7; 9 nucleotides line up with TRBD1. Losses at the gene ends were 5 bases for V and 3 bases for J; bases not matched to a gene: 2. CDR3 length: 13 amino acids. Germline assignment: CDR1 SEHNR and CDR2 FQNEAQ (reference sequence). The CDR3 bases are TGTGCCAGCAGCCCGGGACAGGGCTACGAGCAGTACTTC. Amino acid sequence: CASSPGQGYEQYF.

Remarks on this clone: The same CDR3 can be traced to other DNA sequences in this sample. The J gene is TRBJ2-1, the V gene TRBV11-2, with 8 nucleotides matching TRBD2. After removal of 6 bases from V and 4 bases from J, the junction contained 8 bases not matched to a gene. Germline CDR1 is SGHAT and CDR2 is FQNNGV. The CDR3 consists of 15 residues. The CDR3 DNA follows: TGTGCCAGCAGTCTCCGGGAGGGCCTATACAATGAGCAGTTCTTC. Its translation is CASSLREGLYNEQFF.

This clone was seen just once. The chain joins TRBV29-1 to TRBJ2-7, with unresolved D. V gave up 4 bases and J gave up 0 bases, with 7 bases separating them. The CDR3 is 12 residues long. From germline, CDR1 is SQVTM and CDR2 ANQGSEA. CDR3 sequence: CSVAASSYEQYF. CDR3 sequence (DNA): TGCAGCGTTGCGGCTAGCTCCTACGAGCAGTACTTC.

The chain is built from TRBV12-2 and TRBJ1-5. TRBV12-2 is a documented pseudogene. The CDR3 has 14 amino acids. The CDR3 DNA reads TGTGCAAGTCGCTTAGGGAGGGGGAATCAGCCCCAGCATTTT. Translating it yields CASRLGRGNQPQHF.

The CDR3 DNA follows: TGCGCCAGCAGCCTCAGGGACTCGGGCCCCTACGAGCAGTACTTC. This gives the protein CASSLRDSGPYEQYF. The chain has TRBV4-1 and TRBJ2-7; possibly TRBD2 for D (6 bases). Germline assignment: CDR1 MGHRA and CDR2 YSYEKL. CDR3 size: 15 residues. Trimming cost V 4 bases and J 2 bases, with 15 bases left between them.

The rearrangement uses TRBV4-3 and TRBJ2-1, with 12 positions matching TRBD2. This CDR3 has 15 amino acids. Germline loops: CDR1 LGHNA, CDR2 YSLEER. Trimming at V came to 2 bases and at J to 9 bases, leaving 5 bases not matched to a gene. The CDR3 DNA follows: TGCGCCAGCAGCCAAAGACTAGCGGGAGAGAGTGAGCAGTTCTTC. Protein product: CASSQRLAGESEQFF.

Details on this clone: Other DNA sequences in the same sample also yield this CDR3. The CDR3 spells CASSRTGGGEKLFF. Here the CDR3 DNA reads TGTGCCAGCAGCCGAACAGGGGGCGGAGAAAAACTGTTTTTT. The chain recombines TRBV7-9 with TRBJ1-4; 9 bases line up with TRBD1. Germline assignment: CDR1 SEHNR and CDR2 FQNEAQ (reference sequence). This CDR3 is 14 amino acids long. Trimming cost V 5 bases and J 8 bases; bases outside gene matches: 6.

The CDR3 DNA reads as TGCGCCAGCAGCGGGACGGCGATGGCCGGGGAGCTGTTTTTT. Encoded protein: CASSGTAMAGELFF. The chain is built from TRBV5-1 and TRBJ2-2, with D possibly being TRBD1 or TRBD2 (5 bases each). Looked up from germline, CDR1 is SGHRS and CDR2 is YFSETQ. This CDR3 comprises 14 residues. V lost 4 bases and J 6 bases, leaving 13 bases between the germline ends.

The V call is TRBV11-2, the J call TRBJ2-1, with TRBD2 matching over 11 bases. The CDR3 is 14 amino acids. The trim removed 3 bases at V and 6 bases at J, leaving 1 base unmatched. Germline V CDR1 and CDR2: SGHAT, FQNNGV. The CDR3 nucleotides are TGTGCCAGCAGCTTGCTAGCGGGGGGCAATGAGCAGTTCTTC. Protein: CASSLLAGGNEQFF.